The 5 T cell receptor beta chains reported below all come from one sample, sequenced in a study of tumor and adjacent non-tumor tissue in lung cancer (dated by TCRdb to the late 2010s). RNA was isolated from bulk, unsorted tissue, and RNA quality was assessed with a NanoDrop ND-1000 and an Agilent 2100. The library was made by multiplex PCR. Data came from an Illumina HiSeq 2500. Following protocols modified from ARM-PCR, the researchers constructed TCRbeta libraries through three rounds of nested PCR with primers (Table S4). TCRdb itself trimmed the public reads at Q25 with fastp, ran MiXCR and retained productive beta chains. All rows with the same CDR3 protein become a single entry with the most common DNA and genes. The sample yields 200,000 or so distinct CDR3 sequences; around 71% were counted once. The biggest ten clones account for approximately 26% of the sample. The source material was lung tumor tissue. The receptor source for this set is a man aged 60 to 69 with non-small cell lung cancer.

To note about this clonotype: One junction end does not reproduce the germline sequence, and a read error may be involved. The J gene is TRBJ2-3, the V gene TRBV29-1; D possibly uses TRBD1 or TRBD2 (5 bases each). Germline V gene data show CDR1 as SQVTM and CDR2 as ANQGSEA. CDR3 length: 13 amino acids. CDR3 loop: CSVEQGRGDTLYF. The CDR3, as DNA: TGCAGCGTTGAACAGGGAAGGGGAGATACGCTGTATTTT.

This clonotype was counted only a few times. The CDR3 loop is CASRRDWYEQYF. In nucleotides, the CDR3 is TGTGCCAGCAGGAGAGACTGGTACGAGCAGTACTTC. V gene TRBV6-2 or TRBV6-3 combines with J gene TRBJ2-7, with no clear D. V gave up 6 bases and J gave up 4 bases, with 10 bases separating them. In germline, CDR1 is MNHEY, CDR2 SVGEGT. The length of the CDR3 is 12 residues.

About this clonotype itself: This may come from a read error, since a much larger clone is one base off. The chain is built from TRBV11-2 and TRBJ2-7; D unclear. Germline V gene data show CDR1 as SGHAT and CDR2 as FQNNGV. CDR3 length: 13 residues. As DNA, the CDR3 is TGTGCCATCAGCTTAAATCTTCGGATCGAGCAGTACTTC. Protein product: CAISLNLRIEQYF.

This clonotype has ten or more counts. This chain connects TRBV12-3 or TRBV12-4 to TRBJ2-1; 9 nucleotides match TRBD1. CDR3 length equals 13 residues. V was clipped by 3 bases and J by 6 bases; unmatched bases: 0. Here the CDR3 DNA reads TGTGCCAGCAGTTTGACAGGGGGCAATGAGCAGTTCTTC. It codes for CASSLTGGNEQFF.

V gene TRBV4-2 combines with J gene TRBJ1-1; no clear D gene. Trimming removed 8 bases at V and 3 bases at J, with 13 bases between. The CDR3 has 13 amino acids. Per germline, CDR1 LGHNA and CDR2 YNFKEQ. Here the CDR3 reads CASLRGQDTEAFF. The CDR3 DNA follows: TGTGCCAGCCTCCGAGGCCAGGACACTGAAGCTTTCTTT.